Listed here is a single T cell receptor beta chain. Its antigen is currently unknown. From the 5' RACE reads, TCRdb called clonotypes with MiXCR, one entry per CDR3 protein. The data hold roughly 81,000 distinct CDR3 sequences, with more than 7.5% observed a single time. This sample stems from a study of human T cells and chemical hapten exposure. Study in general: Small differences in pooled library volume mainly drove the variation in TCR yields per sample.

Sequencing started from total RNA isolated from unfractionated whole blood. Study-level results: Those TCRs sitting above 1 in 1000 frequency stayed the same with DPC sensitization.

The receptor's source is a male donor in good health.

This CDR3 reads CASGLVGVYEQYF. The CDR3 nucleotides are TGTGCTAGTGGTTTGGTAGGGGTTTACGAGCAGTACTTC. V is TRBV12-5 and J is TRBJ2-7, with D possibly TRBD1 on 5 matching bases. V dropped 0 bases and J dropped 4 bases, with 7 bases sitting between them. The germline V gene encodes CDR1 LGHNT and CDR2 FRNRAP. This CDR3 spans 13 amino acids.